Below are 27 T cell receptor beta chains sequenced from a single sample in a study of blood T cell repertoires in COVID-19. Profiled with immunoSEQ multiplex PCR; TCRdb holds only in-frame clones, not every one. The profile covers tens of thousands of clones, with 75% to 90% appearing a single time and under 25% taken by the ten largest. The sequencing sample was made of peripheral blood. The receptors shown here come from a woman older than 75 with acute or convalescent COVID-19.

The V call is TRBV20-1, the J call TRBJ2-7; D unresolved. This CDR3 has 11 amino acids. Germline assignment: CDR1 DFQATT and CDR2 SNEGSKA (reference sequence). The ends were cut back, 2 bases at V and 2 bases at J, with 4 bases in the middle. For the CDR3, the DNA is TGCAGTGCTAGATTTACCTACGAGCAGTACTTC. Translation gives CSARFTYEQYF.

The CDR3 nucleotides are TGTGCCAGCAGTCCTTGGGAACAGGGGAACACTGAAGCTTTCTTT. It translates to CASSPWEQGNTEAFF. The rearrangement links TRBV27 to TRBJ1-1, with a possible D match to TRBD1 (6 bases). This CDR3 spans 15 amino acids. V was clipped by 5 bases and J by 1 base, with 14 bases between them. The germline V gene has CDR1 MNHEY and CDR2 SMNVEV (reference sequence).

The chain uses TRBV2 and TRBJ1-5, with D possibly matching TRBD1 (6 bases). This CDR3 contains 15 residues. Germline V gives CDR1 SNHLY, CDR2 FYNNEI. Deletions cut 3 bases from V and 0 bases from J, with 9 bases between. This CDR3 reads CASSDGQNSNQPQHF. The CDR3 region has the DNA TGTGCCAGCAGTGACGGACAGAATAGCAATCAGCCCCAGCATTTT.

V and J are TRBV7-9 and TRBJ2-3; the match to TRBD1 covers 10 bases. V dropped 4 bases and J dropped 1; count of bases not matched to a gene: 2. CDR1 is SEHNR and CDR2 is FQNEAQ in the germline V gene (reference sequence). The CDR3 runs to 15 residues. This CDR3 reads CASSSGTGGTDTQYF. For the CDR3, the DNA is TGTGCCAGCAGCTCCGGGACAGGGGGCACAGATACGCAGTATTTT.

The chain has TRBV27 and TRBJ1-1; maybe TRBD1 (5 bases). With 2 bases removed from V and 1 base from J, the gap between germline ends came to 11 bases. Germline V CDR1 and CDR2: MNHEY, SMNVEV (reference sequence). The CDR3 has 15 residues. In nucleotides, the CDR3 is TGTGCCAGCAGTTTAGGGGAGGGGTGGAACACTGAAGCTTTCTTT. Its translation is CASSLGEGWNTEAFF.

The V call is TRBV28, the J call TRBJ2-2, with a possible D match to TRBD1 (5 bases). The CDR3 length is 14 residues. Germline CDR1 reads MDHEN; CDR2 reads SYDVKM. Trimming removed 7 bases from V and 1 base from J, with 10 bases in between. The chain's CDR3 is CASIVGQNTGELFF. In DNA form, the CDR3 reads TGTGCCAGCATTGTGGGGCAGAACACCGGGGAGCTGTTTTTT.

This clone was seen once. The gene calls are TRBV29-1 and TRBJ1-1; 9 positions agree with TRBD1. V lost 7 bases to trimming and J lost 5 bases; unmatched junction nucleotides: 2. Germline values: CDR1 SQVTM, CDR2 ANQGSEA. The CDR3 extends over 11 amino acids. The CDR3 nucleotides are TGCAGCGCGGACAGGGGAACTGAAGCTTTCTTT. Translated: CSADRGTEAFF.

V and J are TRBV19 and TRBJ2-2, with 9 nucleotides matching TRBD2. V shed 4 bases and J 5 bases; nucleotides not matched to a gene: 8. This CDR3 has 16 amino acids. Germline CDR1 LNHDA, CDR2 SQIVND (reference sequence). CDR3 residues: CASSKAGGMATGELFF. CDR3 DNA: TGTGCCAGTAGTAAAGCGGGGGGAATGGCTACCGGGGAGCTGTTTTTT.

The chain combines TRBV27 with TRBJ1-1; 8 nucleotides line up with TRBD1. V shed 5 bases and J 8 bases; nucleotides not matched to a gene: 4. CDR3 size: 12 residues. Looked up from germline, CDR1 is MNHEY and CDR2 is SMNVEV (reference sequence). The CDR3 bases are TGTGCCAGCAGTACGAGGACAGGGGAAGCTTTCTTT. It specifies CASSTRTGEAFF.

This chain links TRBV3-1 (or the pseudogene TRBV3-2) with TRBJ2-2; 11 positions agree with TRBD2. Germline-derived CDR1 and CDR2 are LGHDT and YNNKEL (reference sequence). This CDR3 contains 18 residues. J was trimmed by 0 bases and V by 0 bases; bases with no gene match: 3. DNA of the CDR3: TGTGCCAGCAGCCAAGAGTTGGGACTAGCGGCGAACACCGGGGAGCTGTTTTTT. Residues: CASSQELGLAANTGELFF.

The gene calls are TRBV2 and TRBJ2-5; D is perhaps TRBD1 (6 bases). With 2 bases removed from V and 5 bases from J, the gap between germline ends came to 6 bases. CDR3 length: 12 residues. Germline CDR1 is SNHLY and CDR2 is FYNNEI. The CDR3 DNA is TGTGCCAGCAGTGAACAGGGGGAGACCCAGTACTTC. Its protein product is CASSEQGETQYF.

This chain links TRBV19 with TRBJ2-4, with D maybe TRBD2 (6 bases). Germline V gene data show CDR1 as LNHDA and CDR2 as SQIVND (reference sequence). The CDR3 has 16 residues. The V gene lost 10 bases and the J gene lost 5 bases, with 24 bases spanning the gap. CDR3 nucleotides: TGTGCCACTCAGGAGCGGGTCACGACCCCCCAAAACATTCAGTACTTC. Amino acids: CATQERVTTPQNIQYF.

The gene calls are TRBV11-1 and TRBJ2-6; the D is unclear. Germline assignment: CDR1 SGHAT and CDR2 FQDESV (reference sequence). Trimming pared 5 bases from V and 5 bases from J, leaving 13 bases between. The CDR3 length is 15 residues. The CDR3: CASSTTRIRANVLTF. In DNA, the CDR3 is TGTGCCAGCAGCACAACCAGGATAAGGGCCAACGTCCTGACTTTC. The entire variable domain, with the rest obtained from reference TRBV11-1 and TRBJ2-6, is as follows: EAEVAQSPRYKITEKSQAVAFWCDPISGHATLYWYRQILGQGPELLVQFQDESVVDDSQLPKDRFSAERLKGVDSTLKIQPAELGDSAMYLCASSTTRIRANVLTFGAGSRLTVL.

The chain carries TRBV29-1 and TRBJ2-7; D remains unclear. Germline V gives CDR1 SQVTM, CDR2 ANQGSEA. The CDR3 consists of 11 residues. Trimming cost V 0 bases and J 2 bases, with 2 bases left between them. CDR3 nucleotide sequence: TGCAGCGTTGAAGACACCTACGAGCAGTACTTC. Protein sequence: CSVEDTYEQYF.

The CDR3 protein is CAWSVQGGAFF. The CDR3, as DNA: TGTGCCTGGAGTGTACAGGGTGGGGCTTTCTTT. The chain combines TRBV30 with TRBJ1-1, with a possible D match to TRBD1 (6 bases). The CDR3 sequence is 11 residues long. V lost 0 bases, J lost 11 bases, and 10 bases lay in between. Germline lookup yields CDR1 GTSNPN and CDR2 SVGIG (reference sequence).

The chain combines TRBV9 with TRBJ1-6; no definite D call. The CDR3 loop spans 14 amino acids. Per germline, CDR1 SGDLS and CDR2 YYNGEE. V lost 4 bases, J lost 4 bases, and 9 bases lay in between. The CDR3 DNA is TGTGCCAGCAGCTCGCGCCATTATAATTCACCCCTCCACTTT. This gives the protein CASSSRHYNSPLHF.

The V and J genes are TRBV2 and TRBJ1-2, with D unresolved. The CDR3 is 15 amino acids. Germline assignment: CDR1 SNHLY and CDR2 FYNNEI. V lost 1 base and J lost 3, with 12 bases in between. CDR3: CASSEDSGTYYGYTF. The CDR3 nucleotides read TGTGCCAGCAGTGAAGATAGCGGCACCTACTATGGCTACACCTTC.

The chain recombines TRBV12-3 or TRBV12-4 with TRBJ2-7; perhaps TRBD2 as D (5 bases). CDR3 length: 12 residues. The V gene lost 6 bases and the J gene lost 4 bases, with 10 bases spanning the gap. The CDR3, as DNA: TGTGCCAGCAGGCAGCCGGGATACGAGCAGTACTTC. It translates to CASRQPGYEQYF.

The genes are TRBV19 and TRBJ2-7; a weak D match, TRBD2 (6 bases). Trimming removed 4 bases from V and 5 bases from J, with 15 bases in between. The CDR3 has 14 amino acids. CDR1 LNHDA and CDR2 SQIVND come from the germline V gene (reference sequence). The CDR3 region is CASSRTGVYNEQYF. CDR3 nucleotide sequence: TGTGCCAGTAGTAGAACGGGGGTTTACAACGAGCAGTACTTC.

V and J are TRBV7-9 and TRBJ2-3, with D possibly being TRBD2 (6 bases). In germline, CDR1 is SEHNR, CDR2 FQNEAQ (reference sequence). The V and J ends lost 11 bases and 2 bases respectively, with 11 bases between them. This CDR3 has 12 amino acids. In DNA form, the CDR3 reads TGTGCCCCGGGAGCCGACACAGATACGCAGTATTTT. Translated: CAPGADTDTQYF.

The CDR3 nucleotides read TGTGCCAGCTCTAAGCGGGAGGGCCGCAATGAGCAGTTCTTC. It specifies CASSKREGRNEQFF. The rearrangement uses TRBV18 and TRBJ2-1; 10 bases map to TRBD2. Germline V gives CDR1 KGHSH, CDR2 LQKENI. Trimming cost V 6 bases and J 6 bases; bases outside gene matches: 5. This CDR3 contains 14 residues.

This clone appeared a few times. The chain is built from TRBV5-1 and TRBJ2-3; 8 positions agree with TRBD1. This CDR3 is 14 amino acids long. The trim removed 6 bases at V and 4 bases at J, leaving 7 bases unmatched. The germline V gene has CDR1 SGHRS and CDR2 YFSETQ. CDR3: CASTRTGLADTQYF. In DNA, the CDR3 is TGCGCCAGCACTCGGACAGGGTTGGCAGATACGCAGTATTTT.

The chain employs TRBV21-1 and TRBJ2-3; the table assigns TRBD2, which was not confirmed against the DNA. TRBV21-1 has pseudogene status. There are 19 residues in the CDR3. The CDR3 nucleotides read TGTGCCAGCAGCAAAGGCGACAGGGGACTAGCGGGATACACAGATACGCAGTATTTT. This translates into CASSKGDRGLAGYTDTQYF.

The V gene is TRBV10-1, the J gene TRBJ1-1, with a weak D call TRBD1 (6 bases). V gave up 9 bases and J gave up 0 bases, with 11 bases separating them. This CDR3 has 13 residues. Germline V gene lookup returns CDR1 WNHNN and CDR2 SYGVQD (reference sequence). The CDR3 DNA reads TGCGCCAGTAGGACAGACATGAACACTGAAGCTTTCTTT. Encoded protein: CASRTDMNTEAFF.

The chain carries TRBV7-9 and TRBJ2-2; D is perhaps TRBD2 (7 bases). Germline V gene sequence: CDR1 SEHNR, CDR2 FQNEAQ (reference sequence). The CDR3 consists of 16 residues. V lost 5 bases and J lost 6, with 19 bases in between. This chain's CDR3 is CASSPWGGSAPGELFF. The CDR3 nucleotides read TGTGCCAGCAGCCCGTGGGGGGGCTCAGCTCCCGGGGAGCTGTTTTTT.

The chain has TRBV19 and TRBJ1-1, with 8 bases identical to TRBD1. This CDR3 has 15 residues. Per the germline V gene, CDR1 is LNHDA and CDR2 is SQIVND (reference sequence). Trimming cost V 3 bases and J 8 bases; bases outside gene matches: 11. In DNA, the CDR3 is TGTGCCAGTAGTATTACAGGACAGGGATTTTGGGAAGCTTTCTTT. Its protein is CASSITGQGFWEAFF.

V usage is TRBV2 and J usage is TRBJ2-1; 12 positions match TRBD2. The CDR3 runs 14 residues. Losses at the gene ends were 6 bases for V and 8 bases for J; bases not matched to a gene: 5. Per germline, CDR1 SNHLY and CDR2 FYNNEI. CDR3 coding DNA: TGTGCCAGCAGAACTAGCGGGGGGTCGGATGAGCAGTTCTTC. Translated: CASRTSGGSDEQFF.